Shown below are 9 T cell receptor beta chains from a single sample sequenced in a study of blood T cell repertoires in COVID-19. The table came from immunoSEQ multiplex PCR; TCRdb's copy has only in-frame clones and leaves some out. Among approximately 310,000 clones listed, over 75% were seen once. Sample: peripheral blood. The receptors come from a man aged 50 to 60 with active or convalescent COVID-19.

V is TRBV7-2 and J is TRBJ2-4; D perhaps matches TRBD2 (5 bases). The CDR3 has 15 residues. The V and J ends lost 1 base and 1 base respectively, with 8 bases between them. Germline V gene lookup returns CDR1 SGHTA and CDR2 FQGNSA. The DNA for the CDR3 is TGTGCCAGCAGCTTAGGAGGGCAGGCCAAAAACATTCAGTACTTC. It specifies CASSLGGQAKNIQYF.

The chain joins TRBV5-1 to TRBJ2-3; 7 bases are shared with TRBD2. The CDR3 runs to 16 residues. The V and J ends lost 3 bases and 2 bases, in that order; junction bases with no gene match: 9. Germline CDR1 reads SGHRS; CDR2 reads YFSETQ. CDR3 region: CASSWGTTGLTDTQYF. In nucleotides, the CDR3 is TGCGCCAGCAGCTGGGGGACTACAGGTCTCACAGATACGCAGTATTTT.

The chain employs TRBV5-1 and TRBJ1-2; possibly TRBD1 for D (5 bases). CDR1 and CDR2 (germline): SGHRS, YFSETQ. This CDR3 spans 13 amino acids. Trimming removed 7 bases at V and 4 bases at J, with 14 bases between. In DNA, the CDR3 is TGCGCCAGCTCCTCGTGGGACTCCTATGGCTACACCTTC. Protein sequence: CASSSWDSYGYTF. The whole variable domain, remainder taken from reference TRBV5-1 and TRBJ1-2, is KAGVTQTPRYLIKTRGQQVTLSCSPISGHRSVSWYQQTPGQGLQFLFEYFSETQRNKGNFPGRFSGRQFSNSRSEMNVSTLELGDSALYLCASSSWDSYGYTFGSGTRLTVV.

The genes are TRBV5-8 and TRBJ1-1; no reliable D call. The V and J ends lost 1 base and 2 bases respectively, with 6 bases between them. The CDR3 has 13 residues. Per the germline V gene, CDR1 is SGHTS and CDR2 is YDEGEE. In DNA form, the CDR3 reads TGTGCCAGCAGCTTGAACTTCAACACTGAAGCTTTCTTT. It codes for CASSLNFNTEAFF. The full variable domain, in which reference TRBV5-8 and TRBJ1-1 provide the parts outside the CDR3, is EAGVTQSPTHLIKTRGQQATLRCSPISGHTSVYWYQQALGLGLQFLLWYDEGEERNRGNFPPRFSGRQFPNYSSELNVNALELEDSALYLCASSLNFNTEAFFGQGTRLTVV.

This chain uses TRBV5-1 with TRBJ1-4, with 9 nucleotides matching TRBD1. J was trimmed by 5 bases and V by 0 bases; bases with no gene match: 5. Germline V lookup: CDR1 SGHRS, CDR2 YFSETQ. The CDR3 has 16 amino acids. The CDR3 coding sequence is TGCGCCAGCAGCTTGGTTTCGGGGACAGGGAATGAAAAACTGTTTTTT. The encoded protein is CASSLVSGTGNEKLFF. Full variable domain (outside the CDR3, taken from reference TRBV5-1 and TRBJ1-4): KAGVTQTPRYLIKTRGQQVTLSCSPISGHRSVSWYQQTPGQGLQFLFEYFSETQRNKGNFPGRFSGRQFSNSRSEMNVSTLELGDSALYLCASSLVSGTGNEKLFFGSGTQLSVL.

The rearrangement uses TRBV5-4 and TRBJ1-6; maybe TRBD1 (6 bases). Germline loops: CDR1 SGHNT, CDR2 YYREEE (reference sequence). The CDR3 runs 17 residues. The germline V and J ends were trimmed by 0 bases and 7 bases, with 17 bases remaining between them. DNA for the CDR3: TGTGCCAGCAGCTTGGGGCCCAGGCAGGGGATCAATTCACCCCTCCACTTT. This encodes CASSLGPRQGINSPLHF.

The V call is TRBV19, the J call TRBJ1-4; D unresolved. Germline V gene data show CDR1 as LNHDA and CDR2 as SQIVND (reference sequence). Trimming took off 8 bases at V and 6 bases at J, with 13 bases between the two ends. The CDR3 has 13 residues. DNA for the CDR3: TGTGCCAGTGGGCCGGGGTTATATGAAAAACTGTTTTTT. Translation: CASGPGLYEKLFF.

The J gene is TRBJ2-1, the V gene TRBV30, with 8 nucleotides matching TRBD2. CDR1 GTSNPN and CDR2 SVGIG come from the germline V gene (reference sequence). This CDR3 is 13 amino acids long. Trimming took 3 bases from V and 5 from J; bases not matched to a gene: 3. This CDR3 reads CAWRRTSHNEQFF. CDR3 bases: TGTGCCTGGAGGAGGACTAGCCACAATGAGCAGTTCTTC.

The V call is TRBV30, the J call TRBJ1-2; the D gene is possibly TRBD1 (6 bases). This CDR3 comprises 15 residues. Germline V gives CDR1 GTSNPN, CDR2 SVGIG (reference sequence). With 0 bases removed from V and 6 bases from J, the gap between germline ends came to 17 bases. Here the CDR3 reads CAWSVPQGRGHGYTF. DNA for the CDR3: TGTGCCTGGAGTGTACCCCAGGGCAGGGGACATGGCTACACCTTC.